This TCR beta chain was sequenced in a study of blood T cell repertoires in COVID-19. Whole-study context: Samples representing acute and convalescent COVID-19 were sourced from the United States, Italy and Spain. Nucleic acid was either cDNA or gDNA, and it came from T cells, B-cell-depleted T cells, or PBMCs.

Seattle participants joined during active infection and were tracked over time. The V segment lost 5 bases and the J segment 1 base; nucleotides outside the gene matches: 5. The CDR3 extends over 14 amino acids. Germline-derived CDR1 and CDR2 are SGHTA and FQGNSA. Methods used by the authors: Estimates of nucleated cell counts were drawn from the amplification of reference gene primers. TCRdb's table, derived via immunoSEQ multiplex PCR, lists solely in-frame clones and lacks some. The V and J calls and clone size come from that table; D and trimming were worked out from the DNA. The sample lists over 250,000 clones; 91% were seen once.

The chain couples TRBV7-2 to TRBJ2-7; TRBD2 agrees at 7 bases. This TCR derives from a person aged 18-30 years with COVID-19, enrolled during active disease. Sequenced sample: peripheral blood. The CDR3 DNA reads TGTGCCAGCAGCCCTATGGGAGGGTCCTACGAGCAGTACTTC. Protein: CASSPMGGSYEQYF.